The clone carrying this T cell receptor beta chain came up a few times. The data were obtained in a study of T cells of healthy individuals. TCRdb re-derived calls from the 5' RACE reads in MiXCR, one entry per CDR3 protein. The sample has over 95,000 distinct CDR3 sequences, about 16% seen once. This CDR3 comprises 15 residues. V was pared by 3 bases and J by 6 bases, with 4 bases of the junction left unmatched. Germline values: CDR1 MDHEN, CDR2 SYDVKM. The rearrangement uses TRBV28 and TRBJ2-2, with TRBD1 matching over 10 bases. The sequence came from a human donor in good health. In DNA, the CDR3 is TGTGCCAGCAGTTTGGGCGGGACAGGGGCCGGGGAGCTGTTTTTT. The encoded protein is CASSLGGTGAGELFF.